A selection of T cell receptor beta chains follows, all from one sample in a study of blood T cell repertoires in COVID-19. The data were produced by immunoSEQ multiplex PCR, yet TCRdb's version contains in-frame clones alone and is incomplete. The sample lists some 140,000 clones; about 90% were seen once. The sequenced material came from peripheral blood. Receptors originate from a woman aged 50 to 60 who had recovered from COVID-19. Both conserved end residues are trimmed from each CDR3. D genes are given only for firm matches.

>TRBV6-7|TRBJ2-7|TRBD1
ASTQPGTGGGRVTYEQY
>TRBV10-3|TRBJ2-2|NA
ATQVGTNTGELF
>TRBV29-1|TRBJ2-3|NA
SVAGPSTDTQY
>TRBV5-4|TRBJ2-5|NA
ASSPFGGGVKTQY
>TRBV5-1|TRBJ2-4|NA
ASSQTTGTKNIQY
>TRBV12-3/TRBV12-4|TRBJ1-1|NA
ASSLRQAAF
>TRBV10-3|TRBJ1-2|NA
AISESGTLDGYT
>TRBV27|TRBJ1-1|NA
ASSAYEGNTEAF
>TRBV9|TRBJ2-5|NA
ASSVGPGNVETQY
>TRBV7-9|TRBJ1-2|TRBD1
ASSLSRGRRDGYT
>TRBV5-4|TRBJ2-7|TRBD2
ASSVRTSGNYEQY
>TRBV30|TRBJ2-7|NA
AWRLSPGLHEQY
>TRBV7-8|TRBJ2-1|TRBD1
ASSRQGAGYNEQF
>TRBV9|TRBJ2-7|NA
ASSPHGAVEQY
>TRBV6-1|TRBJ2-1|TRBD1
ASSPRTGGNEQF